This T cell receptor (beta chain) emerged from a study of spatial heterogeneity in lung cancer. MiXCR, run by TCRdb on the 5' RACE reads, gives a single entry per CDR3 protein. The sample yields about 39,000 distinct CDR3 sequences, just over 3% seen once. Noted time point: sample taken at primary tumor resection. The sample was normal lung tissue next to the tumor, taken at surgery. This TCR was sampled from a male donor with early-stage non-small cell lung cancer.

CDR3 residues: CASSLQGAGANVLTF. In DNA form, the CDR3 reads TGCGCCAGCAGCCTACAGGGGGCTGGGGCCAACGTCCTGACTTTC. The V and J genes are TRBV5-1 and TRBJ2-6; 8 bases are shared with TRBD1. The CDR3 sequence is 15 residues long. The germline V gene has CDR1 SGHRS and CDR2 YFSETQ. V was clipped by 4 bases and J by 2 bases; unmatched bases: 2.